This TCR beta chain appears in the sequencing data of a study of graft-versus-host responses after intestinal transplantation. Study-wide background: All recipients got anti-thymocyte globulin induction, then tacrolimus and steroids for about three years.

Libraries were prepared by immunoSEQ multiplex PCR; TCRdb keeps only in-frame clonotypes and omits some of them. The repertoire includes some 4,400 clones, more than 25% of them detected once, and roughly 4.5% sits in the top ten. In the case of this clone: Germline is not matched at one junction end, which may reflect a read error.

General observations from the study: Marrow from the recipient contained GvH clones, some of which had appeared first in ileum or blood.

Sorting after the reaction isolated proliferating CFSE-low CD3+CD4+ and CD3+CD8+ responders. Per the germline V gene, CDR1 is SGHTS and CDR2 is YDEGEE. The length of the CDR3 is 17 residues. The receptor was isolated from a human patient who received an intestinal transplant. The V and J genes are TRBV5-8 and TRBJ1-5; D unresolved. The starting material was alloreactive CD4+ T cells from a mixed lymphocyte reaction culture, obtained before intestinal transplant. The subset is: CFSE-low proliferating T cells sorted from approximately 6-day pre-transplant mixed lymphocyte reaction (GvH or HvG direction). CDR3 residues: CASNLVGPWDSNQPQHF. CDR3 DNA sequence: TGTGCCAGCAACTTGGTTGGGCCGTGGGATAGCAATCAGCCCCAGCATTTT.